The T cell receptor (beta chain) under discussion was sequenced for a study of blood T cell repertoires in COVID-19. The germline V gene has CDR1 SGHKS and CDR2 YYEKEE (reference sequence). The V end was cut by 0 bases, the J end by 3 bases, with 16 bases between. This CDR3 spans 17 amino acids. Sequencing used immunoSEQ multiplex PCR; TCRdb keeps in-frame clones, though not all of them. In the table there are some 350,000 clones, roughly 87% of which are singletons. The study drew participants aged about 18 to 95 years from roughly 25 US areas. The chain recombines TRBV5-5 with TRBJ1-5; perhaps TRBD1 as D (6 bases). Sequencing was performed on PBMCs or T cells enriched from blood (not recorded which). The clonotype was recovered from a woman aged 30 to 39 who had recovered from COVID-19. This chain's CDR3 is CASSLGFGQTHNQPQHF. The CDR3 DNA follows: TGTGCCAGCAGCTTGGGATTTGGACAGACCCACAATCAGCCCCAGCATTTT.